The 26 T cell receptor beta chains given below trace back to one sample, sequenced in a study of T cells in Graves' hyperthyroidism and ophthalmopathy. It was RNA transcripts that yielded the amplified TCR beta CDR3 regions. The study used the HTBI primer set for a first-round RT-PCR of the TCR CDR3. TCRdb analysed the multiplex PCR reads with MiXCR anew, one entry per CDR3 protein. The sample records nearly 750,000 distinct CDR3 sequences, around 40% being singletons. The specimen was blood. The receptors were gathered from a middle-aged woman with Graves' hyperthyroidism.

This clonotype was seen repeatedly, ten times or more. This sequence joins TRBV7-8 and TRBJ2-5; the D is unclear. This CDR3 is built from 15 residues. The germline V and J ends were trimmed by 0 bases and 2 bases, with 10 bases remaining between them. Germline assignment: CDR1 SGHVS and CDR2 FQNEAQ. CDR3 sequence (DNA): TGTGCCAGCAGCTTAGCCCTTCTGGATCAAGAGACCCAGTACTTC. Protein product: CASSLALLDQETQYF.

The chain joins TRBV6-1 to TRBJ2-1; tentatively, D is TRBD2 (6 bases). In germline, CDR1 is MNHNS, CDR2 SASEGT. The CDR3 has 14 amino acids. V shed 2 bases and J shed 7 bases, with 12 bases lying between them. CDR3 nucleotide sequence: TGTGCCAGCAGTGAAAGGTTGACTAGGAATGAGCAGTTCTTC. Its protein product is CASSERLTRNEQFF.

In its sample, this clonotype was seen many times. This chain uses TRBV5-1 with TRBJ2-7, with TRBD1 matching 7 bases. The CDR3 length is 12 residues. With 7 bases clipped from V and 4 bases from J, the junction kept 5 bases outside the gene matches. Germline V gene sequence: CDR1 SGHRS, CDR2 YFSETQ. This chain's CDR3 is CASRKTGYEQYF. Here the CDR3 DNA reads TGCGCCAGCCGAAAGACAGGGTACGAGCAGTACTTC.

The gene calls are TRBV2 and TRBJ1-1; no firm D call. Per germline, CDR1 SNHLY and CDR2 FYNNEI. This CDR3 comprises 12 residues. V lost 8 bases to trimming and J lost 10 bases, with 17 bases between them. The CDR3 protein is CASGPTRGVAFF. The CDR3 nucleotides read TGTGCCAGCGGACCCACTCGCGGGGTAGCTTTCTTT.

This clonotype was found many times. The J gene is TRBJ2-7, the V gene TRBV15; the match to TRBD2 covers 8 bases. The CDR3 sequence is 17 residues long. Germline CDR1 is LNHNV and CDR2 is YYDKDF (reference sequence). After removal of 4 bases from V and 0 bases from J, the junction contained 11 bases not matched to a gene. The CDR3 sequence: CATSIHWTGGSSYEQYF. CDR3 sequence (DNA): TGTGCCACCAGCATCCATTGGACGGGGGGGAGCTCCTACGAGCAGTACTTC.

This clonotype was counted many times. The chain is built from TRBV29-1 and TRBJ1-5, with TRBD1 matching 9 bases. Trimming removed 6 bases from V and 7 bases from J; junction bases left unmatched: 7. CDR3 length equals 13 residues. Germline values: CDR1 SQVTM, CDR2 ANQGSEA. The CDR3 DNA follows: TGCAGCGTGGGACAGGGTAGAGAGCAGCCCCAGCATTTT. This gives the protein CSVGQGREQPQHF.

The V call is TRBV5-1, the J call TRBJ1-4; tentative D call: TRBD1 (6 bases). V was trimmed by 0 bases and J by 7 bases, leaving 19 bases between them. Germline V gene sequence: CDR1 SGHRS, CDR2 YFSETQ. This CDR3 comprises 17 residues. The DNA of the CDR3 is TGCGCCAGCAGCTTGGAGGGGACACTCTCTGGGAGTGAAAAACTGTTTTTT. It yields the protein CASSLEGTLSGSEKLFF.

The chain is built from TRBV20-1 and TRBJ1-5; perhaps TRBD1 as D (5 bases). Deletions cut 7 bases from V and 6 bases from J, with 22 bases between. Germline CDR1 DFQATT, CDR2 SNEGSKA (reference sequence). The length of the CDR3 is 15 residues. CDR3 coding DNA: TGCAGTGTCACTTACGCGCTCGGGGGAACTCAGCCCCAGCATTTT. The encoded protein is CSVTYALGGTQPQHF.

This clonotype was detected ten times or more. This chain links TRBV10-3 with TRBJ1-2; 10 nucleotides align to TRBD1. The CDR3 sequence is 15 residues long. The V gene's germline CDR1 is ENHRY and CDR2 SYGVKD. Trimming removed 8 bases from V and 2 bases from J; junction bases left unmatched: 8. The CDR3 bases are TGTGCCATCGGGACAGGGGCTAGGCAGAACTATGGCTACACCTTC. It yields the protein CAIGTGARQNYGYTF.

V is TRBV28 and J is TRBJ1-3; D call uncertain. CDR3 length: 12 residues. V lost 8 bases to trimming and J lost 0 bases, with 5 bases between them. Germline CDR1 MDHEN, CDR2 SYDVKM. CDR3 protein: CASVGSGNTIYF. The CDR3 DNA follows: TGTGCCAGCGTGGGCTCTGGAAACACCATATATTTT.

Ten or more counts support this clonotype. V and J are TRBV7-2 and TRBJ2-7; 8 nucleotides line up with TRBD2. CDR1 and CDR2 (germline): SGHTA, FQGNSA. V lost 5 bases and J lost 2; bases outside the gene matches: 8. This CDR3 is 15 amino acids long. In DNA, the CDR3 is TGTGCCAGCAGCCCGAGGACTAGCCGACCCTACGAGCAGTACTTC. This sequence encodes CASSPRTSRPYEQYF.

Concerning this clonotype itself: A single base separates this from a much larger clone, so it may be a read error. The rearrangement links TRBV7-9 to TRBJ2-7; TRBD1 is a possible D gene (6 bases). CDR1 SEHNR and CDR2 FQNEAQ come from the germline V gene (reference sequence). The CDR3 runs to 14 residues. CDR3 protein: CASSLGDKTYGQYF. DNA for the CDR3: TGTGCCAGCAGCTTAGGGGACAAGACCTACGGGCAGTACTTC. Based on the CDR3 plus reference TRBV7-9 and TRBJ2-7, the full variable domain is DTGVSQNPRHKITKRGQNVTFRCDPISEHNRLYWYRQTLGQGPEFLTYFQNEAQLEKSRLLSDRFSAERPKGSFSTLEIQRTEQGDSAMYLCASSLGDKTYGQYFGPGTRLTVT.

This clonotype was counted a few times. The chain employs TRBV19 and TRBJ1-5; weak D call: TRBD1 (6 bases). CDR1 is LNHDA, CDR2 SQIVND, per germline (reference sequence). This CDR3 spans 16 amino acids. Deletions cut 2 bases from V and 0 bases from J, with 11 bases between. Here the CDR3 reads CASSIWGQSSNQPQHF. The CDR3, as DNA: TGTGCCAGTAGTATATGGGGACAAAGTAGCAATCAGCCCCAGCATTTT.

V gene TRBV24-1 combines with J gene TRBJ2-3, with no clear D. Germline V CDR1 and CDR2: KGHDR, SFDVKD. The V end was cut by 4 bases, the J end by 1 base, with 5 bases between. CDR3 length equals 13 residues. The CDR3 DNA sequence: TGTGCCACCAGTGACGTTGGCACAGATACGCAGTATTTT. This sequence encodes CATSDVGTDTQYF.

The chain carries TRBV24-1 and TRBJ2-5; 8 nucleotides line up with TRBD1. The CDR3 covers 10 residues. Trimming took 11 bases from V and 5 from J; bases not matched to a gene: 0. CDR1 and CDR2 (germline): KGHDR, SFDVKD. CDR3 sequence reads: CANRGETQYF. The CDR3 DNA reads as TGTGCCAACAGGGGGGAGACCCAGTACTTC.

This clonotype appeared once. The rearrangement uses TRBV25-1 and TRBJ2-2; TRBD1 matches at 7 bases. The CDR3 extends over 17 amino acids. The ends lost 4 bases at V and 0 bases at J; junction bases unmatched: 8. Germline lookup yields CDR1 MGHDK and CDR2 SYGVNS. The CDR3 is CASSATYRGPNTGELFF. The DNA of the CDR3 is TGTGCCAGCAGTGCGACCTACAGGGGTCCGAACACCGGGGAGCTGTTTTTT.

The V call is TRBV7-9, the J call TRBJ1-5; no reliable D call. Looked up from germline, CDR1 is SEHNR and CDR2 is FQNEAQ (reference sequence). Trimming removed 6 bases from V and 1 base from J, with 10 bases in between. This CDR3 spans 14 amino acids. CDR3 in amino acids: CASRLLGSNQPQHF. The CDR3 nucleotides read TGTGCCAGCAGGTTGCTAGGCAGCAATCAGCCCCAGCATTTT.

The V call is TRBV4-3, the J call TRBJ1-6; D remains unclear. The CDR3 covers 16 residues. V was shortened by 2 bases and J by 6 bases, with 14 bases between the two germline ends. CDR1 and CDR2 from the germline V gene are LGHNA and YSLEER. CDR3 sequence (DNA): TGCGCCAGCAGCCAAAGGCTAGATAGGCGTAATTCACCCCTCCACTTT. It is translated as CASSQRLDRRNSPLHF.

This clonotype was picked up many times. This chain uses TRBV20-1 with TRBJ1-2, with TRBD1 as a possible D gene (5 bases). V lost 3 bases and J lost 12, with 20 bases in between. The CDR3 loop spans 13 amino acids. Germline CDR1 reads DFQATT; CDR2 reads SNEGSKA (reference sequence). CDR3 nucleotides: TGCAGTGCTAGTGACCGAACGGGGGTCGAAGACACCTTC. Its translation is CSASDRTGVEDTF.

V usage is TRBV12-3 or TRBV12-4 and J usage is TRBJ2-7; 9 nucleotides line up with TRBD2. The CDR3 extends over 15 amino acids. Losses at the gene ends were 4 bases for V and 7 bases for J; bases not matched to a gene: 11. The CDR3 DNA reads as TGTGCCAGCAGTTCTTCCGTAGCGGGAGAGGGGGAGCAGTACTTC. Translating it yields CASSSSVAGEGEQYF.

V gene TRBV12-3 or TRBV12-4 combines with J gene TRBJ1-4; TRBD1 is a possible D gene (5 bases). There are 15 residues in the CDR3. The V end was cut by 2 bases, the J end by 4 bases, with 11 bases between. The CDR3: CASSLYRSFNEKLFF. For the CDR3, the DNA is TGTGCCAGCAGTTTATACAGGAGCTTTAATGAAAAACTGTTTTTT.

About this clonotype itself: A junction end diverges from the germline sequence, so it may reflect a read error. The V gene is TRBV10-2, the J gene TRBJ1-1, with 12 bases that match TRBD1. Per the germline V gene, CDR1 is WSHSY and CDR2 is SAAADI. The CDR3 spans 17 residues. This CDR3 is CASSSTPGQGAWTEAFF. The CDR3 nucleotides are TGTGCCAGCAGTTCCACTCCGGGACAGGGGGCTTGGACTGAAGCTTTCTTT.

Comment on this clonotype: A single base separates this from a much larger clone, so it may be a read error. V usage is TRBV20-1 and J usage is TRBJ2-5, with 11 nucleotides matching TRBD1. The trim removed 4 bases at V and 2 bases at J, leaving 6 bases unmatched. Germline CDR1 reads DFQATT; CDR2 reads SNEGSKA (reference sequence). The CDR3 is 15 residues long. The CDR3 DNA follows: TGCAGTGCTATAGCGGGACAGGGGGGACAAGAGACCCAGTACTTC. This translates into CSAIAGQGGQETQYF.

J is TRBJ2-7 and V is TRBV7-9, with 7 bases matching TRBD1. V shed 3 bases, J shed 0 bases, and the junction held 5 bases outside the gene matches. This CDR3 has 15 residues. CDR1 and CDR2 from the germline V gene are SEHNR and FQNEAQ (reference sequence). CDR3 amino acids: CASSLGWDSSYEQYF. The CDR3 nucleotides are TGTGCCAGCAGCTTGGGTTGGGACAGCTCCTACGAGCAGTACTTC.

This clonotype appeared many times. J is TRBJ2-7 and V is TRBV5-8; possibly TRBD1 or TRBD2 for D (5 bases each). Germline-derived CDR1 and CDR2 are SGHTS and YDEGEE. V gave up 1 base and J gave up 5 bases, with 10 bases separating them. The CDR3 covers 13 residues. The CDR3 spells CASSLLWGNEQYF. The CDR3 DNA reads as TGTGCCAGCAGCTTGCTTTGGGGGAACGAGCAGTACTTC.

This clonotype was detected a few times. The chain combines TRBV12-3 or TRBV12-4 with TRBJ1-5; D not resolved. Between the trimmed V and J ends, which lost 6 bases and 5 bases, there was a span of 14 bases. The CDR3 extends over 14 amino acids. CDR3 sequence: CASRRPGGDQPQHF. The CDR3 coding sequence is TGTGCCAGCAGGAGACCCGGCGGGGATCAGCCCCAGCATTTT.